These T cell receptor beta chains were read from a single sample in a study of cytomegalovirus exposure and HLA in healthy donors. Some clones are missing from TCRdb's copy, which holds only in-frame ones; the method was immunoSEQ multiplex PCR. The table records 130,000 or so clones, approximately 69% of them present only once. What was sequenced was PBMCs. The receptors shown here come from a man in his forties in good health and CMV-seropositive. The CDR3 runs from the conserved cysteine through the conserved F or W. A D gene is named only where the DNA matches it firmly. Not all rows give a size; the values are once, few, many and, for expanded clones, a class.

size	V	J	D	CDR3	DNA
-	TRBV2	TRBJ1-2	-	CASSVPQNSGYGYTF	TGTGCCAGCAGTGTACCCCAGAATTCTGGCTATGGCTACACCTTC
-	TRBV7-2	TRBJ2-5	TRBD2	CASSLQRGGETQYF	TGTGCCAGCAGCTTACAGCGGGGGGGAGAGACCCAGTACTTC
-	TRBV13	TRBJ1-5	-	CASSRGGSNQPQHF	TGTGCCAGCAGCCGCGGTGGAAGCAATCAGCCCCAGCATTTT
once	TRBV7-9	TRBJ2-1	-	CASSPPLGFDNEQFF	TGTGCCAGCAGCCCCCCGCTCGGTTTCGACAATGAGCAGTTCTTC
few	TRBV7-6	TRBJ2-1	TRBD2	CASSLVRGGRYNEQFF	TGTGCCAGCAGCTTAGTGCGGGGGGGGCGATACAATGAGCAGTTCTTC
-	TRBV29-1	TRBJ1-5	TRBD1	CSVGTVNQPQHF	TGCAGCGTAGGGACAGTCAATCAGCCCCAGCATTTT
-	TRBV30	TRBJ1-1	-	CAWRQGFEAFF	TGTGCCTGGAGACAGGGCTTTGAAGCTTTCTTT
-	TRBV19	TRBJ2-5	TRBD1	CASSINRGQETQYF	TGTGCCAGTAGTATCAACAGGGGGCAAGAGACCCAGTACTTC
-	TRBV6-5	TRBJ1-2	-	CASSYDRLRGYTF	TGTGCCAGCAGTTACGATAGATTGAGGGGCTACACCTTC
-	TRBV19	TRBJ2-2	TRBD1	CASGDRGDTGELFF	TGTGCCAGTGGCGACAGGGGGGACACCGGGGAGCTGTTTTTT
-	TRBV6-5	TRBJ1-6	TRBD1	CASSFTGTGGNSPLHF	TGTGCCAGCAGTTTCACCGGGACAGGGGGGAATTCACCCCTCCACTTT
-	TRBV2	TRBJ2-1	TRBD1	CASSDIFGTGFLRSYNEQFF	TGTGCCAGCAGTGATATTTTCGGGACAGGGTTCCTTCGTTCCTACAATGAGCAGTTCTTC
-	TRBV7-2	TRBJ1-5	-	CASSPDRDQPQHF	TGTGCCAGCAGCCCTGACCGGGATCAGCCCCAGCATTTT
-	TRBV27	TRBJ2-7	-	CASSLRWEAFYEQYF	TGTGCCAGCAGTTTAAGGTGGGAGGCGTTCTACGAGCAGTACTTC
few	TRBV27	TRBJ2-5	-	CASSPDSFGETQYF	TGTGCCAGCAGCCCGGACTCCTTCGGGGAGACCCAGTACTTC
-	TRBV10-1	TRBJ1-1	-	CASSVTGRNTEAFF	TGCGCCAGCAGCGTTACAGGAAGGAACACTGAAGCTTTCTTT
-	TRBV15	TRBJ1-1	-	CATSRDGGAPAFF	TGTGCCACCAGCAGAGACGGAGGGGCCCCGGCTTTCTTT
-	TRBV28	TRBJ1-1	-	CASSLRHRPMNTEAFF	TGTGCCAGCAGCCTAAGACACAGACCCATGAACACTGAAGCTTTCTTT
-	TRBV28	TRBJ1-1	-	CASSTAGTEAFF	TGTGCCAGCAGTACCGCCGGCACTGAAGCTTTCTTT
-	TRBV4-1	TRBJ1-2	TRBD1	CASSHPGGGDYGYTF	TGCGCCAGCAGCCACCCAGGGGGCGGTGACTATGGCTACACCTTC
-	TRBV5-4	TRBJ1-6	TRBD1	CASSLADRAAPLHF	TGTGCCAGCAGCTTGGCAGACAGGGCCGCACCCCTCCACTTT
-	TRBV7-8	TRBJ1-1	-	CASTHRGFGTEAFF	TGTGCCAGCACCCACCGGGGATTTGGCACTGAAGCTTTCTTT
-	TRBV12-5	TRBJ2-7	-	CASGFEVGEQYF	TGTGCTAGTGGTTTTGAGGTAGGCGAGCAGTACTTC
few	TRBV25-1	TRBJ1-2	-	CARNYSRQNYGYTF	TGTGCCAGGAATTACTCGAGACAGAACTATGGCTACACCTTC
-	TRBV7-2	TRBJ1-2	-	CASSLVSGYGYTF	TGTGCCAGCAGCTTAGTGTCAGGGTATGGCTACACCTTC
-	TRBV6-1	TRBJ2-5	-	CASSEGGTQETQYF	TGTGCCAGCAGTGAAGGCGGCACACAAGAGACCCAGTACTTC
few	TRBV5-8	TRBJ1-5	TRBD1	CASSLGTGGGNQPQHF	TGTGCCAGCAGCTTGGGAACAGGGGGGGGGAATCAGCCCCAGCATTTT
few	TRBV19	TRBJ1-5	-	CASSIRGRQPQHF	TGTGCCAGTAGTATAAGAGGGCGTCAGCCCCAGCATTTT
once	TRBV9	TRBJ1-3	-	CASSEQISGNTIYF	TGTGCCAGCAGCGAACAAATCTCTGGAAACACCATATATTTT
-	TRBV18	TRBJ2-5	TRBD2	CASSHESSGRETQYF	TGTGCCAGCTCACACGAGTCTAGCGGGAGAGAGACCCAGTACTTC
-	TRBV6-5	TRBJ1-2	-	CASSRTANYGYTF	TGTGCCAGCAGTCGGACAGCTAACTATGGCTACACCTTC
-	TRBV27	TRBJ2-3	-	CASSFRAVSPPGADTQYF	TGTGCCAGCAGTTTTCGAGCGGTCAGCCCCCCGGGCGCAGATACGCAGTATTTT
-	TRBV6-5	TRBJ1-2	-	CASSSTLMTANYGYTF	TGTGCCAGCAGTTCGACTCTAATGACAGCCAACTATGGCTACACCTTC
-	TRBV7-8	TRBJ1-5	TRBD1	CASSLRGRQPQHF	TGTGCCAGCAGTTTAAGGGGGCGTCAGCCCCAGCATTTT
-	TRBV9	TRBJ2-7	TRBD1	CASSSRTGSGEQYF	TGTGCCAGCAGCTCGAGGACAGGGTCGGGGGAGCAGTACTTC
few	TRBV7-2	TRBJ2-7	-	CASSLGLVEQYF	TGTGCCAGCAGCTTGGGCTTGGTCGAGCAGTACTTC
-	TRBV27	TRBJ1-2	-	CASSLSRGVDYTF	TGTGCCAGCAGTTTATCGCGGGGGGTGGACTACACCTTC
-	TRBV5-5	TRBJ1-4	-	CASSSGATNEKLFF	TGTGCCAGCAGCTCGGGAGCAACTAATGAAAAACTGTTTTTT
-	TRBV30	TRBJ1-1	-	CAWSVGGWSTEAFF	TGTGCCTGGAGTGTAGGGGGTTGGAGCACTGAAGCTTTCTTT
-	TRBV11-2	TRBJ2-7	-	CASSLDLGREQYF	TGTGCCAGCAGCTTAGATCTAGGCCGCGAGCAGTACTTC
-	TRBV27	TRBJ1-6	TRBD1	CASSLQGARNSPLHF	TGTGCCAGCAGTTTGCAGGGGGCGAGGAATTCACCCCTCCACTTT
-	TRBV2	TRBJ1-1	-	CASSYGRAVNTEAFF	TGTGCCAGCAGTTACGGCAGGGCCGTGAACACTGAAGCTTTCTTT
-	TRBV6-1	TRBJ1-2	-	CASTAGWGYGYTF	TGTGCCAGCACTGCAGGGTGGGGCTATGGCTACACCTTC
-	TRBV6-6	TRBJ1-4	-	CASSYPSTTNEKLFF	TGTGCCAGCAGTTACCCTTCTACAACTAATGAAAAACTGTTTTTT
-	TRBV10-3	TRBJ2-1	-	CAISEAGSDNEQFF	TGTGCCATCAGTGAAGCGGGCTCAGACAATGAGCAGTTCTTC
once	TRBV5-1	TRBJ2-2	TRBD2	CASRERTSSNTGELFF	TGCGCCAGCAGGGAAAGGACTAGCTCTAACACCGGGGAGCTGTTTTTT
-	TRBV2	TRBJ2-1	TRBD2	CASSEPNPLVAGETNEQFF	TGTGCCAGCAGTGAACCGAACCCTCTGGTGGCGGGGGAAACCAATGAGCAGTTCTTC
-	TRBV5-1	TRBJ1-2	-	CASSFEGVNYSYTF	TGCGCCAGCAGCTTCGAGGGAGTAAACTATAGCTACACCTTC
-	TRBV7-8	TRBJ2-7	TRBD1	CASRRDSGYEQYF	TGTGCCAGCAGAAGGGACAGTGGATACGAGCAGTACTTC
-	TRBV2	TRBJ2-2	-	CASKGGWNRGGNTGELFF	TGTGCCAGCAAGGGTGGTTGGAATAGGGGTGGCAACACCGGGGAGCTGTTTTTT
-	TRBV27	TRBJ2-7	-	CASSPGIGLNEQYF	TGTGCCAGCAGTCCAGGGATAGGGTTGAACGAGCAGTACTTC
once	TRBV5-4	TRBJ2-3	-	CASSLGLTDTQYF	TGTGCCAGCAGCTTGGGGCTCACAGATACGCAGTATTTT
-	TRBV6-5	TRBJ2-7	-	CASSSSAYEQYF	-
-	TRBV6-5	TRBJ1-2	-	CATSQRESNYGYTF	TGTGCCACAAGCCAGCGGGAGTCTAACTATGGCTACACCTTC
-	TRBV5-1	TRBJ2-5	TRBD2	CASTISGSDETQYF	TGCGCCAGCACCATTAGCGGGAGCGACGAGACCCAGTACTTC